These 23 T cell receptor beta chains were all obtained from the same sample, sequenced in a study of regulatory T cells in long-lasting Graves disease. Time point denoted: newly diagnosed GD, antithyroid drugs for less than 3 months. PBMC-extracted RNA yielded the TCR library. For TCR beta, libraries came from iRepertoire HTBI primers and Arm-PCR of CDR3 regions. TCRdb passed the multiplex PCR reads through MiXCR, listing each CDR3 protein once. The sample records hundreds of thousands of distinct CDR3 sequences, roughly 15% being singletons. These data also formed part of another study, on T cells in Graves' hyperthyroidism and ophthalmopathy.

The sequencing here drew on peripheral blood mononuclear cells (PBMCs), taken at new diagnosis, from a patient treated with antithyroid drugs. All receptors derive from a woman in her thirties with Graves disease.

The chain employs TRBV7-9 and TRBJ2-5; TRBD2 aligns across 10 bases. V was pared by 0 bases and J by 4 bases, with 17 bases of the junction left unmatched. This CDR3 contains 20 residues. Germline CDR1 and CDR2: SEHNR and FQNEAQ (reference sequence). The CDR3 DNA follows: TGTGCCAGCAGCTTAGCGTCGGGGGGTTCGCTTAGCGGGAGGCGAGAGACCCAGTACTTC. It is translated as CASSLASGGSLSGRRETQYF.

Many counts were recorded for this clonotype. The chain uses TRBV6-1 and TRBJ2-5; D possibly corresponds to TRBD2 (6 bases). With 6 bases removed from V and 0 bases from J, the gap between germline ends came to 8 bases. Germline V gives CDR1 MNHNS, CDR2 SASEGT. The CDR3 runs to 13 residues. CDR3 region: CASRRDYQETQYF. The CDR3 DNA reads TGTGCCAGCAGGCGGGACTACCAAGAGACCCAGTACTTC.

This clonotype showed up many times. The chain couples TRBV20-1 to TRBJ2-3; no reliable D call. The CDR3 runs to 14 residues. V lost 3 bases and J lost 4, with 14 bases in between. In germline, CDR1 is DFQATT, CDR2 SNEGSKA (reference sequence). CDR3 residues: CSARDLQAPDTQYF. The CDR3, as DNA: TGCAGTGCTAGGGACCTACAAGCACCAGATACGCAGTATTTT.

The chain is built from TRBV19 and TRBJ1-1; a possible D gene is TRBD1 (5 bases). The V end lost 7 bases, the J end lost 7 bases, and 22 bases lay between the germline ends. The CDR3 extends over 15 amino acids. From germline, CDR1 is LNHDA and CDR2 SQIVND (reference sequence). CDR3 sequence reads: CASTSTWGGGIEAFF. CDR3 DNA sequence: TGTGCCAGTACCTCAACATGGGGGGGAGGAATTGAAGCTTTCTTT.

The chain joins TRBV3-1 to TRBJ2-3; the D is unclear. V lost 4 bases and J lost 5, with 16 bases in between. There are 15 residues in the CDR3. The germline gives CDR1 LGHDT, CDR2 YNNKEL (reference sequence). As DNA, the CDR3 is TGTGCCAGCAGCCGCTCGGCGCCCGGTGGAGATACGCAGTATTTT. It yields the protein CASSRSAPGGDTQYF.

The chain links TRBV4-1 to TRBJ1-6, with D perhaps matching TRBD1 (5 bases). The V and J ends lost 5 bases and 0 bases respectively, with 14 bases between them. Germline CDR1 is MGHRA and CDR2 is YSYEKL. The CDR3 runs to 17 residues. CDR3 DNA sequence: TGCGCCAGCAGCGGACACCTCTCCAGCTCCTATAATTCACCCCTCCACTTT. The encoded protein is CASSGHLSSSYNSPLHF.

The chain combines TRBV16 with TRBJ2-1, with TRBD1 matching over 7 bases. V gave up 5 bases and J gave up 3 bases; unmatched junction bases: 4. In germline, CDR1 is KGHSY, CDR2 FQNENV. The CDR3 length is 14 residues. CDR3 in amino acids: CASSVRDSYNEQFF. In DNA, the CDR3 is TGTGCCAGCAGCGTACGGGACAGCTACAATGAGCAGTTCTTC.

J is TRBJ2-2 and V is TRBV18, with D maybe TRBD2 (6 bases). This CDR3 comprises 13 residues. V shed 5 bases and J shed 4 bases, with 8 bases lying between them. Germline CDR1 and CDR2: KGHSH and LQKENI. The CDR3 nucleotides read TGTGCCAGCTCAGGGACTGCCACCGGGGAGCTGTTTTTT. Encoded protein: CASSGTATGELFF.

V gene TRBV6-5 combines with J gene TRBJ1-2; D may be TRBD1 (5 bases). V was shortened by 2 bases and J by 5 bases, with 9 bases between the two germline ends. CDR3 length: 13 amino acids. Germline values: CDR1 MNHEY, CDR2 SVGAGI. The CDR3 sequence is CASSYGAGYGYTF. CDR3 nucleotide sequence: TGTGCCAGCAGTTACGGGGCCGGGTATGGCTACACCTTC.

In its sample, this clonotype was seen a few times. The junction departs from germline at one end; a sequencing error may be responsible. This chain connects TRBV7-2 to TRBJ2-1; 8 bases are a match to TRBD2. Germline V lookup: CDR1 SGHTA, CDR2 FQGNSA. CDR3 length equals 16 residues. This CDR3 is CASSPYGTRPYDEQFF. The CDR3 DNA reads TGTGCCAGCAGCCCATACGGGACTAGGCCCTACGATGAGCAGTTCTTC.

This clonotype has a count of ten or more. Here the CDR3 reads CASSATGNQPQHF. As DNA, the CDR3 is TGTGCCAGCAGTGCTACAGGGAACCAGCCCCAGCATTTT. The chain joins TRBV2 to TRBJ1-5; D is possibly TRBD1 (6 bases). Trimming cost V 4 bases and J 7 bases, with 11 bases left between them. The CDR3 has 13 residues. Germline-derived CDR1 and CDR2 are SNHLY and FYNNEI.

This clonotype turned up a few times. The CDR3 DNA reads as TGCGCCAGCAGCAAAAGCCCCCCTGAAAAACTGTTTTTT. Its translation is CASSKSPPEKLFF. V gene TRBV4-1 combines with J gene TRBJ1-4; the D is unclear. Trimming left V 5 bases short and J 7 bases short, with 11 bases between. Germline CDR1 is MGHRA and CDR2 is YSYEKL. This CDR3 region has 13 residues.

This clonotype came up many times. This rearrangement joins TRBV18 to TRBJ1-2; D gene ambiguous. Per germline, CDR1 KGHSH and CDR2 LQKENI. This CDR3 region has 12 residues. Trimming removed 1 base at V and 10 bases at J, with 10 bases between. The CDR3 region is CASSPLDGDYTF. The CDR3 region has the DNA TGTGCCAGCTCACCACTGGATGGTGACTACACCTTC. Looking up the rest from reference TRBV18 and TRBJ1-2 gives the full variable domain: NAGVMQNPRHLVRRRGQEARLRCSPMKGHSHVYWYRQLPEEGLKFMVYLQKENIIDESGMPKERFSAEFPKEGPSILRIQQVVRGDSAAYFCASSPLDGDYTFGSGTRLTVV.

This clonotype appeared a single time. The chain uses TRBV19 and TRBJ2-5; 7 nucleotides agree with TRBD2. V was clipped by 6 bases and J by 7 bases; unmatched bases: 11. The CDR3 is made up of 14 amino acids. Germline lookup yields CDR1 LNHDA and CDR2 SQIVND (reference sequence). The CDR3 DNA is TGTGCCAGTAGGATGGCGGGGGTCGGTGGGACCCAGTACTTC. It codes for CASRMAGVGGTQYF.

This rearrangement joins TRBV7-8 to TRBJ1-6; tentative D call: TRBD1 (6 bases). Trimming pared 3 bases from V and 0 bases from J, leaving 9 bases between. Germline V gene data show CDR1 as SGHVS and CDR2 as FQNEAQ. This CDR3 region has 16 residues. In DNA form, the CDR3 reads TGTGCCAGCAGCTTGACCAGGGGCTCCTATAATTCACCCCTCCACTTT. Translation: CASSLTRGSYNSPLHF.

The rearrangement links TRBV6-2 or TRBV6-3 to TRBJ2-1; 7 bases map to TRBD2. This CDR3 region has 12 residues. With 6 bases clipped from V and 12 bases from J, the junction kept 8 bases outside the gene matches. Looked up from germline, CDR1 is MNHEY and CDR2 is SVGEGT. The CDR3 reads CASRISGTVQFF. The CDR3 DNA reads TGTGCCAGCAGAATAAGCGGGACCGTGCAGTTCTTC.

The CDR3 coding sequence is TGCAGTGCTAGAGAAACAGCCTCCGAGCAGTACTTC. Residues: CSARETASEQYF. The V gene is TRBV20-1, the J gene TRBJ2-7, with D unresolved. From germline, CDR1 is DFQATT and CDR2 SNEGSKA (reference sequence). Trimming left V 0 bases short and J 6 bases short, with 9 bases between. The CDR3 covers 12 residues.

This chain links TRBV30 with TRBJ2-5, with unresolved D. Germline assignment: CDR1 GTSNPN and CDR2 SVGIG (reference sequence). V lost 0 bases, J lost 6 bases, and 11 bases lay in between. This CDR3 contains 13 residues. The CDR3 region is CAWSVHPKQTQYF. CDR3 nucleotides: TGTGCCTGGAGTGTACACCCGAAACAGACCCAGTACTTC.

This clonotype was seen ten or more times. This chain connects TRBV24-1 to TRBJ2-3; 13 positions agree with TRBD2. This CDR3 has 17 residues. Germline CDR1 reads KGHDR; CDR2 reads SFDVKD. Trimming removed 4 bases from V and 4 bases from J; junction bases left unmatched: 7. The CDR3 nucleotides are TGTGCCACCAGTGACCCTGGACTAGCGGGAGTGTCAGATACGCAGTATTTT. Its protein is CATSDPGLAGVSDTQYF.

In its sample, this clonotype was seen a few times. CDR3 sequence (DNA): TGTGCCATCAGTACCGGGACTAGCCGTACCACAGATACGCAGTATTTT. Protein sequence: CAISTGTSRTTDTQYF. The chain is built from TRBV10-3 and TRBJ2-3; 9 bases match TRBD2. CDR1 and CDR2 (germline): ENHRY, SYGVKD. V shed 5 bases, J shed 2 bases, and the junction held 8 bases outside the gene matches. CDR3 length: 16 residues.

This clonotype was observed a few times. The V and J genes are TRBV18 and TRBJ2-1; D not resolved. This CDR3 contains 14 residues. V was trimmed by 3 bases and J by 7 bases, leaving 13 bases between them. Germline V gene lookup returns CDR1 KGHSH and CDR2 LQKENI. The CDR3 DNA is TGTGCCAGCTCACCTAACTTCGGTGGAAATGAGCAGTTCTTC. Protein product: CASSPNFGGNEQFF.

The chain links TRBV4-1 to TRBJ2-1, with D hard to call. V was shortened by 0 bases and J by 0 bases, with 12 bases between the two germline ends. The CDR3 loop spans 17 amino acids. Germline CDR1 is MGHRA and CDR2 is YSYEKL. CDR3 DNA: TGCGCCAGCAGCCAAGATGCGCAGTCGTCCTCCTACAATGAGCAGTTCTTC. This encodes CASSQDAQSSSYNEQFF.

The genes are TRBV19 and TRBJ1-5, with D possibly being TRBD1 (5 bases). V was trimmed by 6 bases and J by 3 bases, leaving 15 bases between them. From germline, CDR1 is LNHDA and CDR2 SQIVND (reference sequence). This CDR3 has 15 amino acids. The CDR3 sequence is CASSKQGEDNQPQHF. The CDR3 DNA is TGTGCCAGTAGCAAGCAGGGAGAGGACAATCAGCCCCAGCATTTT.